This paragraph covers one TCR beta chain sequence. V gave up 7 bases and J gave up 3 bases; unmatched junction bases: 8. From germline, CDR1 is MNHNS and CDR2 SASEGT. The CDR3 length is 14 residues. Repertoires were generated with immunoSEQ multiplex PCR, while TCRdb's copy carries only in-frame clones and drops some. Among around 15,000 clones listed, about 72% were seen once. The data originate from a study of neoadjuvant anti-PD-1 for oral cavity cancer. Study details: Non-progressing patients received a fourth nivolumab dose near day 43, then surgery on days 50-56.

Sequenced material: PBMCs, taken before nivolumab (anti-PD-1) treatment. The chain couples TRBV6-1 to TRBJ2-7, with 8 positions matching TRBD2. The sequence was obtained from a person aged 40 to 85 with oral cavity squamous cell carcinoma. CDR3 sequence: CASTEWLAGYEQYF. CDR3 coding DNA: TGTGCCAGCACCGAATGGCTAGCGGGCTACGAGCAGTACTTC.